This T cell receptor (beta chain) derives from a study of blood T cell repertoires in COVID-19. Overall study: PBMCs, B-cell-depleted T cells, or T cells were the source of the cDNA or gDNA that made up the material.

The CDR3 runs 17 residues. V lost 4 bases and J 7 bases, leaving 26 bases between the germline ends. In germline, CDR1 is MNHEY, CDR2 SMNVEV (reference sequence). This clone was found once. Those enrolled in Seattle joined during active infection and were followed longitudinally afterward. Original handling: Reference gene primer amplification gave nucleated cell count estimates. Assay: immunoSEQ multiplex PCR; the TCRdb copy retains only in-frame clones and omits some. V, J and clone size derive from that table, while D and trimming were established from the DNA sequence. The repertoire holds about 170,000 clones, with approximately 86% as singletons.

The sequenced sample consisted of peripheral blood. The J gene is TRBJ2-7, the V gene TRBV27; D may be TRBD2 (6 bases). The TCR sequence derives from a woman in her thirties or forties with COVID-19, enrolled during active disease. The CDR3 nucleotides are TGTGCCAGCAGTTCACCGGGACCGCTCGGGGGACGTGTGGAGCAGTACTTC. Protein: CASSSPGPLGGRVEQYF.